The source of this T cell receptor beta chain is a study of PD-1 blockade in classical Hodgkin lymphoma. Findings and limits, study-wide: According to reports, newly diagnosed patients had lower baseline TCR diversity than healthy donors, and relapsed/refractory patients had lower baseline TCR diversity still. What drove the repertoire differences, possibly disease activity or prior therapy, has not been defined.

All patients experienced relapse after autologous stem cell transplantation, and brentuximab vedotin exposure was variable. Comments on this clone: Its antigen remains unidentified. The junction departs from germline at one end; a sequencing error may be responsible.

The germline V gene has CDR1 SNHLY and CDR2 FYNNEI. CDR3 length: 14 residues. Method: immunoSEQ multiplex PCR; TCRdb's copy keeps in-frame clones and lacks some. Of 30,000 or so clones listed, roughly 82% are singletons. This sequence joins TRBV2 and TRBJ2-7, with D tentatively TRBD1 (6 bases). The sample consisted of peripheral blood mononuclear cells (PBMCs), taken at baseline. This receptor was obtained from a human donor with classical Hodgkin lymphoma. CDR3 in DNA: TGTGCCAGCAAAGTTCAGGGGCAAACGTACGAGCAGTGCTTC. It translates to CASKVQGQTYEQCF.